This T cell receptor beta chain stems from a study of regulatory T cells in long-lasting Graves disease. Study as a whole: A definition of persistent Graves' disease required over 5 years of antithyroid drugs plus positive TSH receptor antibodies.

Study-level findings and limits: Between persistent patients, more than 2,500 public clonotypes were shared, exceeding the 900 to 1,000 shared between new patients.

Arm-PCR of CDR3 regions and iRepertoire HTBI primers were the basis on which TCR beta libraries were built. As handled by the study authors: The study identified 62 TRBV and 13 to 15 TRBJ segments across samples. TCRdb itself ran the multiplex PCR reads through MiXCR, one entry per CDR3 protein. The authors' filters were not applied to this entry. The sample has 500,000 to 700,000 distinct CDR3 sequences, 25% to 30% seen once. Time point given: persistent/refractory GD, antithyroid drugs over 5 years with positive TRAb. RNA extracted from PBMCs served as the sequencing template. Graves' disease diagnoses used American Thyroid Association guidelines. The CDR3 is made up of 15 amino acids. V lost 3 bases and J 0 bases, leaving 11 bases between the germline ends. Germline V gene sequence: CDR1 SEHNR, CDR2 FQNEAQ (reference sequence). As concerns this clonotype: The antigen is undetermined.

This rearrangement joins TRBV7-9 to TRBJ1-2; a possible D gene is TRBD1 (5 bases). This clonotype was obtained from a female donor with Graves disease. The source material was peripheral blood mononuclear cells (PBMCs), sampled when the disease was refractory, from a patient treated with antithyroid drugs. CDR3 sequence reads: CASSFPGGTNYGYTF. In DNA form, the CDR3 reads TGTGCCAGCAGCTTTCCGGGGGGGACTAACTATGGCTACACCTTC.